This is a list of T cell receptor beta chains from one sample in a study of technical replicates of blood from a few donors. Repertoires were generated with immunoSEQ multiplex PCR, while TCRdb's copy carries only in-frame clones and drops some. The table includes about 81,000 clones, approximately 96% detected once. Sequencing was performed on T cells isolated from PBMCs. These receptors were obtained from a human donor in good health. Each CDR3 is given with its conserved first and last residue. Fields, in order: D gene, V gene, clone size, J gene, CDR3 DNA, CDR3 protein. The D gene is left open where the match is weak. Size values are once, few and many counts, or a class for expanded clones, and some rows have none.

D: TRBD1; V: TRBV5-4; size: -; J: TRBJ2-3; DNA: TGTGCCAGCAGCTTTCGACAGGGTGTAAGAGATACGCAGTATTTT; CDR3: CASSFRQGVRDTQYF
D: TRBD1; V: TRBV6-5; size: -; J: TRBJ2-1; DNA: TGTGCCAGCAGTTATTATTCGCACGGGACAGGGAATGAGCAGTTCTTC; CDR3: CASSYYSHGTGNEQFF
D: TRBD2; V: TRBV5-1; size: once; J: TRBJ2-7; DNA: TGCGCCAGCACTAGCGGGAGGATGTTAGACGAGCAGTACTTC; CDR3: CASTSGRMLDEQYF
D: TRBD1; V: TRBV19; size: once; J: TRBJ1-4; DNA: TGTGCCAGTAGTCCCTTGGGACAGGTTGGGACTAATGAAAAACTGTTTTTT; CDR3: CASSPLGQVGTNEKLFF
D: -; V: TRBV20-1; size: -; J: TRBJ2-1; DNA: TGCAGTGCTAGCGGGAGCTATGAGCAGTTCTTC; CDR3: CSASGSYEQFF
D: TRBD2; V: TRBV5-6; size: -; J: TRBJ2-5; DNA: TGTGCCAGCAGCTTAATAGCGGGAGAAGAGACCCAGTACTTC; CDR3: CASSLIAGEETQYF
D: TRBD1; V: TRBV15; size: -; J: TRBJ1-2; DNA: TGTGCCACCAGCCAGGACAGGGAGATTTATGGCTACACCTTC; CDR3: CATSQDREIYGYTF
D: -; V: TRBV5-6; size: -; J: TRBJ1-5; DNA: TGTGCCAGCAGCCTAGAAACGACCGGGACTAAGCATTTT; CDR3: CASSLETTGTKHF
D: TRBD2; V: TRBV7-9; size: -; J: TRBJ2-1; DNA: TGTGCCAGCAGCTTAGTAGTAGCGGGGCACTACAATGAGCAGTTCTTC; CDR3: CASSLVVAGHYNEQFF
D: -; V: TRBV11-3; size: once; J: TRBJ1-2; DNA: TGTGCCAGCAGCTTAGAGCCGGGACATTATGGCTACACCTTC; CDR3: CASSLEPGHYGYTF
D: TRBD2; V: TRBV7-7; size: -; J: TRBJ2-5; DNA: TGTGCCAGCAGCCAAGGGGCGGGAGGGCCATCAGAGACCCAGTACTTC; CDR3: CASSQGAGGPSETQYF
D: -; V: TRBV15; size: -; J: TRBJ1-4; DNA: TGTGCCACCAGCTACATTCGTAAGAATGAAAAACTGTTTTTT; CDR3: CATSYIRKNEKLFF
D: -; V: TRBV7-3; size: -; J: TRBJ1-2; DNA: TGTGCCAGCAGCTTTGAGAGACTTGAGGGCTACACCTTC; CDR3: CASSFERLEGYTF
D: -; V: TRBV6-5; size: -; J: TRBJ2-1; DNA: TGTGCCAGCAGTTACAGCACAGGGTTCTACAATGAGCAGTTCTTC; CDR3: CASSYSTGFYNEQFF
D: TRBD1; V: TRBV7-3; size: -; J: TRBJ2-7; DNA: TGTGCCAGCAGCCCGAGACCGGGACAGGGCGTAGAGCAGTACTTC; CDR3: CASSPRPGQGVEQYF
D: -; V: TRBV19; size: once; J: TRBJ1-1; DNA: TGTGCCAGTAGTATACGGGGTGGGAACACTGAAGCTTTCTTT; CDR3: CASSIRGGNTEAFF
D: TRBD1; V: TRBV29-1; size: -; J: TRBJ1-1; DNA: TGCAGCGCCCTCCGATTCGGACAGGGAGAAACTGAAGCTTTCTTT; CDR3: CSALRFGQGETEAFF
D: -; V: TRBV5-1; size: -; J: TRBJ2-1; DNA: TGCGCCAGCAGCTTCGGTCCTAAGACCTACAATGAGCAGTTCTTC; CDR3: CASSFGPKTYNEQFF
D: -; V: TRBV30; size: once; J: TRBJ1-2; DNA: TGTGCCTGGGCACAGGGTCCTGACTATGGCTACACCTTC; CDR3: CAWAQGPDYGYTF
D: TRBD1; V: TRBV9; size: -; J: TRBJ1-3; DNA: TGTGCCAGCAGCGCGGGACAGGGAGGAAACACCATATATTTT; CDR3: CASSAGQGGNTIYF
D: TRBD2; V: TRBV4-1; size: -; J: TRBJ2-3; DNA: TGCGCCAGCAGCCGCACTAGCGGGAGGATGACAGATACGCAGTATTTT; CDR3: CASSRTSGRMTDTQYF
D: TRBD2; V: TRBV7-3; size: -; J: TRBJ2-1; DNA: TGTGCCAGCAGCTTAGTTCGTGGACTAGCGGGAGGGGGGGAGCAGTTCTTC; CDR3: CASSLVRGLAGGGEQFF
D: -; V: TRBV11-3; size: -; J: TRBJ2-5; DNA: TGTGCCAGCAGTGTCGGGATCCAAGAGACCCAGTACTTC; CDR3: CASSVGIQETQYF
D: TRBD1; V: TRBV7-3; size: -; J: TRBJ2-5; DNA: TGTGCCAGCAGCTTCCCGGGACAGCTCGAGACCCAGTACTTC; CDR3: CASSFPGQLETQYF
D: TRBD1; V: TRBV28; size: -; J: TRBJ1-4; DNA: TGTGCCAGCAGGCCCAAGACAGGGCGGGAAAAACTGTTTTTT; CDR3: CASRPKTGREKLFF
D: -; V: TRBV12-5; size: -; J: TRBJ2-5; DNA: TGTGCTAGTGGTTTGAGTCGGGAGCGGAGGGAGACCCAGTACTTC; CDR3: CASGLSRERRETQYF
D: -; V: TRBV7-6; size: -; J: TRBJ1-5; DNA: TGTGCCAGCAGCCCCTCGGAGGGCCGATATCAGCCCCAGCATTTT; CDR3: CASSPSEGRYQPQHF
D: TRBD1; V: TRBV7-2; size: -; J: TRBJ2-2; DNA: TGTGCCAGCAGCTTACAGGGGGCTACCGGGGAGCTGTTTTTT; CDR3: CASSLQGATGELFF
D: -; V: TRBV6-5; size: -; J: TRBJ2-1; DNA: TGTGCCAGCAGTAGGGGGATCAATGAGCAGTTCTTC; CDR3: CASSRGINEQFF
D: TRBD1; V: TRBV7-3; size: -; J: TRBJ2-5; DNA: TGTGCCAGCAGCCCCGGACAGGGGAGAAAGACCCAGTACTTC; CDR3: CASSPGQGRKTQYF
D: -; V: TRBV20-1; size: -; J: TRBJ1-3; DNA: TGCAGTGCCTCTGGCCCCTACACCATATATTTT; CDR3: CSASGPYTIYF
D: -; V: TRBV14; size: -; J: TRBJ2-7; DNA: TGTGCCAGCAGCCGGGACTTGAGCTCCTACGAGCAGTACTTC; CDR3: CASSRDLSSYEQYF
D: TRBD2; V: TRBV6-4; size: -; J: TRBJ2-1; DNA: TGTGCCAGCAGTGCTAGCGGGAGCCCCTACAATGAGCAGTTCTTC; CDR3: CASSASGSPYNEQFF
D: TRBD1; V: TRBV6-4; size: -; J: TRBJ2-6; DNA: TGTGCCAGCAGTGACCACAGGGGCTCTGGGGCCAACGTCCTGACTTTC; CDR3: CASSDHRGSGANVLTF
D: -; V: TRBV9; size: once; J: TRBJ2-5; DNA: TGTGCCAGCAGCGTAGGCGGGAACGAGGAGACCCAGTACTTC; CDR3: CASSVGGNEETQYF
D: -; V: TRBV10-3; size: -; J: TRBJ2-3; DNA: TGTGCCATCAGTCCAGGGTTAGATACGCAGTATTTT; CDR3: CAISPGLDTQYF